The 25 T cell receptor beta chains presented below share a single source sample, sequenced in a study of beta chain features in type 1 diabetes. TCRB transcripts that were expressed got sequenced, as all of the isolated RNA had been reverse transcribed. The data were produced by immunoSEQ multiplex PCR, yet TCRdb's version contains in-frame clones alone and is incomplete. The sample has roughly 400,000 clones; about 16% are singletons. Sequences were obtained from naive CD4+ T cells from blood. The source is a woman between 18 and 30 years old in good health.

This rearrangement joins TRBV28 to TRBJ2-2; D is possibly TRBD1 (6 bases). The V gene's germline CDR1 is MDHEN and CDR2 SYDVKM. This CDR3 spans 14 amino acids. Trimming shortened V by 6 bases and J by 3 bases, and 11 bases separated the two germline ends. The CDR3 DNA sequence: TGTGCCAGCAGAGAGACAGGCTACACCGGGGAGCTGTTTTTT. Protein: CASRETGYTGELFF. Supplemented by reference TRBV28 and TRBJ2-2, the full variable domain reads DVKVTQSSRYLVKRTGEKVFLECVQDMDHENMFWYRQDPGLGLRLIYFSYDVKMKEKGDIPEGYSVSREKKERFSLILESASTNQTSMYLCASRETGYTGELFFGEGSRLTVL.

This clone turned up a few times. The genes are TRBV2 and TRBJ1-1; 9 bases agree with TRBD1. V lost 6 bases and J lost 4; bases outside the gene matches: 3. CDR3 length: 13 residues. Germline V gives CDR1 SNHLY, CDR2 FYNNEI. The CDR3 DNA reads TGTGCCAGCAGCCCGGGACAGGGCACTGAAGCTTTCTTT. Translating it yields CASSPGQGTEAFF.

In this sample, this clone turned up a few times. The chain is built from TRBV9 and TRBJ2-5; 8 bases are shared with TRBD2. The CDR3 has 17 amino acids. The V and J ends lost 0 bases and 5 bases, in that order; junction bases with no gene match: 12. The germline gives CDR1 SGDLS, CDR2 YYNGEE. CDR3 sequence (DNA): TGTGCCAGCAGCGTAGGGGCGGGAGGAACAAACGGTGAGACCCAGTACTTC. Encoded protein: CASSVGAGGTNGETQYF.

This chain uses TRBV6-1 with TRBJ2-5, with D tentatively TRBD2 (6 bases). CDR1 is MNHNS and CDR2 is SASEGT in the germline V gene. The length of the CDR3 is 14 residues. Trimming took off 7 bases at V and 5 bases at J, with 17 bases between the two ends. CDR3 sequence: CASKRGPAGETQYF. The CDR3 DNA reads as TGTGCCAGCAAAAGGGGCCCCGCGGGGGAGACCCAGTACTTC.

The CDR3 sequence is CAWIARHKNIQYF. The CDR3, as DNA: TGTGCCTGGATCGCCAGGCACAAAAACATTCAGTACTTC. The rearrangement links TRBV30 to TRBJ2-4; unclear D gene. The CDR3 is 13 amino acids. Germline assignment: CDR1 GTSNPN and CDR2 SVGIG (reference sequence). The V end was cut by 4 bases, the J end by 3 bases, with 10 bases between.

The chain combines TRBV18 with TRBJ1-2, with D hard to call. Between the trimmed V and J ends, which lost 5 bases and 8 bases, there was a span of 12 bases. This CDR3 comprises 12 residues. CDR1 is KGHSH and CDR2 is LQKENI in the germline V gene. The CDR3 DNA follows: TGTGCCAGCTCATCCCGGATGGAGGGCTACACCTTC. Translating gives CASSSRMEGYTF.

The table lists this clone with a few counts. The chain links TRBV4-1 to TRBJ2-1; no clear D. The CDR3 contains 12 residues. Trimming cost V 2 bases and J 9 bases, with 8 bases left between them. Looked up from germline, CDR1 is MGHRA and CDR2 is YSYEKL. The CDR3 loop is CASSQTEREQFF. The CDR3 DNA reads TGCGCCAGCAGCCAAACGGAGCGTGAGCAGTTCTTC.

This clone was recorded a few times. CDR3 nucleotides: TGTGCCAGCAGTCCCTCCTCCGGAGAATCCTACAATGAGCAGTTCTTC. This codes for CASSPSSGESYNEQFF. This rearrangement joins TRBV5-4 to TRBJ2-1; D is ambiguous. Looked up from germline, CDR1 is SGHNT and CDR2 is YYREEE (reference sequence). The CDR3 covers 16 residues. Trimming pared 5 bases from V and 1 base from J, leaving 16 bases between.

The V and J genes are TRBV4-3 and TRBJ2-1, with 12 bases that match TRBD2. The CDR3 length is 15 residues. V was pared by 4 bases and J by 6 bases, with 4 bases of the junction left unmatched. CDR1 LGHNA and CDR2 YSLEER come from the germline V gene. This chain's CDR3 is CASSPLTSGSNEQFF. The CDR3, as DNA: TGCGCCAGCAGCCCGCTGACTAGCGGGAGCAATGAGCAGTTCTTC.

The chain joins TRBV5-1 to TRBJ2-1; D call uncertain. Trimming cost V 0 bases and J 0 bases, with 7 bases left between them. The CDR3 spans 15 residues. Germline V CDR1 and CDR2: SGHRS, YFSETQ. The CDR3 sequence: CASSLGESSYNEQFF. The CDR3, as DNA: TGCGCCAGCAGCTTGGGAGAAAGCTCCTACAATGAGCAGTTCTTC. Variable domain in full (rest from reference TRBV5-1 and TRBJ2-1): KAGVTQTPRYLIKTRGQQVTLSCSPISGHRSVSWYQQTPGQGLQFLFEYFSETQRNKGNFPGRFSGRQFSNSRSEMNVSTLELGDSALYLCASSLGESSYNEQFFGPGTRLTVL.

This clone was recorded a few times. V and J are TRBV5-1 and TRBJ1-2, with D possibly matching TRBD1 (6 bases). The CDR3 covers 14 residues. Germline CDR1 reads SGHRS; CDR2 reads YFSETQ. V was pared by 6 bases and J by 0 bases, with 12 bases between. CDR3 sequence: CASTQGYANYGYTF. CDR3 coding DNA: TGCGCCAGCACCCAGGGGTACGCTAACTATGGCTACACCTTC.

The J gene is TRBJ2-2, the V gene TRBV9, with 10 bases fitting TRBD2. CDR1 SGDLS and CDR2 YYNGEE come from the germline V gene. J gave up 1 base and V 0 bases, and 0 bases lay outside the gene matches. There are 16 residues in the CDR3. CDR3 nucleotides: TGTGCCAGCAGCGTAGGGACTAGCGGGAACACCGGGGAGCTGTTTTTT. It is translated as CASSVGTSGNTGELFF.

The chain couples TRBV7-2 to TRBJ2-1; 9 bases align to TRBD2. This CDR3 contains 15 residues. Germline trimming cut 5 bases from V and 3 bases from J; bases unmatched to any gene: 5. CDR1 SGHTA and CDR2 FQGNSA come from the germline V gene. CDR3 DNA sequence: TGTGCCAGCAGCCTCTGGCGGGAGGGCTACAATGAGCAGTTCTTC. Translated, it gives CASSLWREGYNEQFF.

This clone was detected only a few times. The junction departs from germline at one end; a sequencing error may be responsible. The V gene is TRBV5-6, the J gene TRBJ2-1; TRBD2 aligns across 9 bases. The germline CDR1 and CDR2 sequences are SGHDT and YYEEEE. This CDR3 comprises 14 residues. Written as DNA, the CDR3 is TGTGCGAGCAGAGGACTAGCGTGGAGGGAGGTGCAGTTCTTC. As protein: CASRGLAWREVQFF.

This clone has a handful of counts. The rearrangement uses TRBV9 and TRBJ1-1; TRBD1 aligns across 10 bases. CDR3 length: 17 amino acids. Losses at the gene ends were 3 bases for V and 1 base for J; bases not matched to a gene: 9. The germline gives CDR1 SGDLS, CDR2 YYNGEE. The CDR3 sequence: CASSDERQGARNTEAFF. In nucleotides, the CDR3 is TGTGCCAGCAGCGACGAACGACAGGGGGCTCGGAACACTGAAGCTTTCTTT.

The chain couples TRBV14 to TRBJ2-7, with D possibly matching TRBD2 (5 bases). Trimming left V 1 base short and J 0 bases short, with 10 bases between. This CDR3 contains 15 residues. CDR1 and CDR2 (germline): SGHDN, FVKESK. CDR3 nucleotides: TGTGCCAGCAGCCAAGCCCTTGGGAGCTCCTACGAGCAGTACTTC. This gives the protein CASSQALGSSYEQYF.

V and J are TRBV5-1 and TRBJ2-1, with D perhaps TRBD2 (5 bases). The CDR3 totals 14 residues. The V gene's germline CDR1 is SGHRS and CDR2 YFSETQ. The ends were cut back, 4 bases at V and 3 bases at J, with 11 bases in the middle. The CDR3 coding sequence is TGCGCCAGCAGCGTTGGACTGGGCTACAATGAGCAGTTCTTC. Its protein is CASSVGLGYNEQFF.

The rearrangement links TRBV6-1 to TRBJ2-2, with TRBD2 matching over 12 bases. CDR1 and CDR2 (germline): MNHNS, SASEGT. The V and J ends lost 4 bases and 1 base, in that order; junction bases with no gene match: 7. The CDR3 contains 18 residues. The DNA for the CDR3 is TGTGCCAGCAGTGGCCCCGGGACTAGCGGGCTGAACACCGGGGAGCTGTTTTTT. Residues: CASSGPGTSGLNTGELFF.

This chain's CDR3 is CASIEAGTQYF. CDR3 in DNA: TGTGCCAGCATTGAGGCTGGGACCCAGTACTTC. The chain carries TRBV28 and TRBJ2-5; no reliable D call. Germline V gene lookup returns CDR1 MDHEN and CDR2 SYDVKM. This CDR3 spans 11 amino acids. Trimming stripped 7 bases from V and 7 bases from J, with 10 bases between.

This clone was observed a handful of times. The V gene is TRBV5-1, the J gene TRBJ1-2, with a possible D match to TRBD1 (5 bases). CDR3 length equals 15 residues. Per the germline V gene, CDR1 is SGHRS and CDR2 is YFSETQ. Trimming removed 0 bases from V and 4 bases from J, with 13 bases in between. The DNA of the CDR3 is TGCGCCAGCAGCTTGGAGGCCCGGGGGAGCTATGGCTACACCTTC. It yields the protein CASSLEARGSYGYTF.

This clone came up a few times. The CDR3 coding sequence is TGTGCCAGCAGCGTAGCCAGGAACACCGGGGAGCTGTTTTTT. It is translated as CASSVARNTGELFF. The chain employs TRBV9 and TRBJ2-2; D is ambiguous. The germline gives CDR1 SGDLS, CDR2 YYNGEE. Between the trimmed V and J ends, which lost 0 bases and 1 base, there was a span of 4 bases. The CDR3 is 14 amino acids. Drawing the rest from reference TRBV9 and TRBJ2-2, the complete variable domain is DSGVTQTPKHLITATGQRVTLRCSPRSGDLSVYWYQQSLDQGLQFLIQYYNGEERAKGNILERFSAQQFPDLHSELNLSSLELGDSALYFCASSVARNTGELFFGEGSRLTVL.

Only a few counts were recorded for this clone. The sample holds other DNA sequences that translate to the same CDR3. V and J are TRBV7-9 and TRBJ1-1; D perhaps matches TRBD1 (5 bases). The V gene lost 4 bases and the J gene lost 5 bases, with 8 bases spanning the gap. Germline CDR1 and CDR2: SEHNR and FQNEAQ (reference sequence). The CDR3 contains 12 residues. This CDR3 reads CASSSGRTEAFF. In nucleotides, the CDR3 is TGTGCCAGCAGCTCAGGGAGGACTGAAGCTTTCTTT.

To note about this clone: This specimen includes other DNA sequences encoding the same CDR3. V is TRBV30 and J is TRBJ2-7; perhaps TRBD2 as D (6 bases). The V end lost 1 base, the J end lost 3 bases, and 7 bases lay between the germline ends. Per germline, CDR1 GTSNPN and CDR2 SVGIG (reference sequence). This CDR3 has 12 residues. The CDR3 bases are TGTGCCTGGAGTGGTAGCGGCTACGAGCAGTACTTC. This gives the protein CAWSGSGYEQYF.

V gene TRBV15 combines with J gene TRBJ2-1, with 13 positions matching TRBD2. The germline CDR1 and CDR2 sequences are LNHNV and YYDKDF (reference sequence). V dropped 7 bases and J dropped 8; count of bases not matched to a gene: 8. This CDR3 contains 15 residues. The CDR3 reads CATNQGLAGRDEQFF. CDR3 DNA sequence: TGTGCCACCAATCAGGGACTAGCGGGACGGGATGAGCAGTTCTTC.

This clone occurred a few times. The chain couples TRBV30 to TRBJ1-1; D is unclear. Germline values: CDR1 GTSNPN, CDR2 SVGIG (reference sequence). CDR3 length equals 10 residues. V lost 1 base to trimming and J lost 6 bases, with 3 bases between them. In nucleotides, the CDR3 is TGTGCCTGGAGTGCCTCTGAAGCTTTCTTT. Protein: CAWSASEAFF.